This T cell receptor (beta chain) stems from a study of blood T cell repertoires in COVID-19. Looking at the study overall: Whether acute or convalescent, the COVID-19 samples came from the United States, Italy and Spain.

This clone was detected once. Data came from immunoSEQ multiplex PCR; TCRdb stores just in-frame clones and leaves some out. Altogether some 250,000 clones are present, around 84% being singletons, with the ten largest covering about 5.2%. The CDR3 runs 12 residues. Germline CDR1 is LGHDT and CDR2 is YNNKEL (reference sequence). V lost 6 bases, J lost 9 bases, and 13 bases lay in between. V and J are TRBV3-1 (or the pseudogene TRBV3-2) and TRBJ2-3; D uncertain. Material: peripheral blood. The sequence was obtained from a woman in her sixties with COVID-19, enrolled during active disease. CDR3 DNA sequence: TGTGCCAGCAGAGATACTACGGAGACGCAGTATTTT. This sequence encodes CASRDTTETQYF.